Presented here are 31 T cell receptor beta chains from one specimen sequenced in a study of control samples from healthy donors and cancer patients. Clones were read by immunoSEQ multiplex PCR, and TCRdb kept only the in-frame ones, dropping some. The sample shows roughly 59,000 clones, roughly 90% of them seen only once. Source material: PBMCs. These receptors came from a man aged 40-55 years with colorectal cancer.

The chain uses TRBV5-6 and TRBJ1-1, with D uncertain. V lost 0 bases and J lost 8, with 14 bases in between. This CDR3 is built from 14 residues. Germline V gene lookup returns CDR1 SGHDT and CDR2 YYEEEE. CDR3 region: CASSLGSGGIEAFF. In DNA form, the CDR3 reads TGTGCCAGCAGCTTGGGGTCTGGAGGGATCGAAGCTTTCTTT.

V and J are TRBV12-5 and TRBJ1-2; D not certain. This CDR3 is 14 amino acids long. Per the germline V gene, CDR1 is LGHNT and CDR2 is FRNRAP. Trimming removed 0 bases from V and 8 bases from J, with 13 bases in between. This chain's CDR3 is CASGLVQGSEGYTF. CDR3 in DNA: TGTGCTAGTGGTTTGGTACAAGGGTCCGAAGGCTACACCTTC.

This clone was counted between two and nine times. The chain joins TRBV3-1 (or the pseudogene TRBV3-2) to TRBJ2-5, with D perhaps matching TRBD2 (5 bases). CDR3 length: 17 residues. Germline V gene sequence: CDR1 LGHDT, CDR2 YNNKEL (reference sequence). The V gene lost 0 bases and the J gene lost 5 bases, with 19 bases spanning the gap. CDR3 region: CASSQDRATTRRETQYF. CDR3 DNA: TGTGCCAGCAGCCAAGATCGGGCGACTACCCGACGGGAGACCCAGTACTTC.

This rearrangement joins TRBV19 to TRBJ2-5, with TRBD1 as a possible D gene (6 bases). CDR1 and CDR2 from the germline V gene are LNHDA and SQIVND (reference sequence). CDR3 length: 14 amino acids. V was cut by 6 bases and J by 1 base, with 12 bases left in between. CDR3: CASSEGDTQETQYF. DNA of the CDR3: TGTGCCAGTAGCGAGGGGGACACCCAAGAGACCCAGTACTTC. The full variable domain, with the rest looked up from reference TRBV19 and TRBJ2-5, is DGGITQSPKYLFRKEGQNVTLSCEQNLNHDAMYWYRQDPGQGLRLIYYSQIVNDFQKGDIAEGYSVSREKKESFPLTVTSAQKNPTAFYLCASSEGDTQETQYFGPGTRLLVL.

CDR3 sequence (DNA): TGTGCCAGTAGTACAGCGAGCCCTCCCCGCAATCAGCCCCAGCATTTT. Translation gives CASSTASPPRNQPQHF. The chain combines TRBV19 with TRBJ1-5; D remains unclear. Germline CDR1 and CDR2: LNHDA and SQIVND (reference sequence). This CDR3 contains 16 residues. V lost 4 bases and J lost 2, with 15 bases in between.

V is TRBV29-1 and J is TRBJ1-2; 12 positions agree with TRBD1. J lost 8 bases, V lost 7 bases, and 17 bases had no gene match. The CDR3 runs to 16 residues. The germline V gene encodes CDR1 SQVTM and CDR2 ANQGSEA. The CDR3 DNA reads TGCAGCGCCGATGGGACAGGGGGCGCAGGCTCTCGCGGCTACACCTTC. Its translation is CSADGTGGAGSRGYTF.

The V call is TRBV2, the J call TRBJ2-2; D not certain. With 4 bases removed from V and 0 bases from J, the gap between germline ends came to 6 bases. Germline CDR1 reads SNHLY; CDR2 reads FYNNEI. The CDR3 spans 14 residues. The CDR3: CASSGHSNTGELFF. CDR3 DNA: TGTGCCAGCAGTGGACACTCGAACACCGGGGAGCTGTTTTTT.

The chain links TRBV24-1 to TRBJ2-5; D is possibly TRBD2 (6 bases). The CDR3 consists of 12 residues. V was pared by 6 bases and J by 9 bases, with 13 bases between. Germline-derived CDR1 and CDR2 are KGHDR and SFDVKD. The CDR3 is CATSSGLRAQYF. The CDR3 DNA reads TGTGCCACCAGTTCGGGACTCCGGGCCCAGTACTTC.

The chain carries TRBV20-1 and TRBJ1-2, with D possibly matching TRBD1 (6 bases). With 3 bases removed from V and 6 bases from J, the gap between germline ends came to 20 bases. The CDR3 is 15 amino acids. The germline V gene encodes CDR1 DFQATT and CDR2 SNEGSKA (reference sequence). CDR3 protein: CSASGGAGGGNGYTF. The CDR3 nucleotides read TGCAGTGCTAGTGGGGGCGCTGGGGGCGGAAATGGCTACACCTTC.

This chain joins TRBV12-5 and TRBJ2-1; perhaps TRBD2 as D (5 bases). The germline gives CDR1 LGHNT, CDR2 FRNRAP. The length of the CDR3 is 13 residues. Trimming removed 2 bases at V and 7 bases at J, with 9 bases between. CDR3 DNA: TGTGCTAGTGGTTTGTCACTAGGAAATGAGCAGTTCTTC. Translated: CASGLSLGNEQFF.

This clone has just one count. V and J are TRBV9 and TRBJ1-3; D is uncertain. CDR3 length equals 12 residues. Germline V gene sequence: CDR1 SGDLS, CDR2 YYNGEE. Trimming pared 2 bases from V and 1 base from J, leaving 1 base between. Written as DNA, the CDR3 is TGTGCCAGCAGCGTTTCTGGAAACACCATATATTTT. This encodes CASSVSGNTIYF.

The V call is TRBV7-9, the J call TRBJ2-2; 9 positions match TRBD2. V lost 5 bases, J lost 0 bases, and 7 bases stayed unmatched. Germline CDR1 reads SEHNR; CDR2 reads FQNEAQ (reference sequence). The CDR3 totals 17 residues. The CDR3 sequence is CASSHGTSRANTGELFF. The CDR3 DNA follows: TGTGCCAGCAGCCACGGGACTAGCAGAGCGAACACCGGGGAGCTGTTTTTT.

This sequence joins TRBV5-1 and TRBJ1-6; a possible D gene is TRBD1 (5 bases). The CDR3 runs 15 residues. The ends were cut back, 0 bases at V and 10 bases at J, with 14 bases in the middle. CDR1 and CDR2 from the germline V gene are SGHRS and YFSETQ. The CDR3 reads CASSLALGTGSPLHF. The DNA for the CDR3 is TGCGCCAGCAGCTTGGCTTTAGGGACGGGATCACCCCTCCACTTT.

The DNA for the CDR3 is TGTGCCAGTAGTGAACAGCCCCAAGAGACCCAGTACTTC. As protein: CASSEQPQETQYF. The chain recombines TRBV19 with TRBJ2-5; the D is unclear. The CDR3 sequence is 13 residues long. Germline V gives CDR1 LNHDA, CDR2 SQIVND (reference sequence). Trimming took off 5 bases at V and 1 base at J, with 8 bases between the two ends.

The V and J genes are TRBV11-3 and TRBJ2-1; a possible D gene is TRBD1 (7 bases). V was cut by 1 base and J by 4 bases, with 11 bases left in between. The CDR3 sequence is 15 residues long. The V gene's germline CDR1 is SGHNT and CDR2 YENEEA. The CDR3 nucleotides read TGTGCCAGCAGCTTAGCAGGGGGGTTATACAATGAGCAGTTCTTC. Its protein product is CASSLAGGLYNEQFF.

The chain combines TRBV5-1 with TRBJ1-2; perhaps TRBD1 as D (6 bases). The CDR3 contains 15 residues. V was clipped by 0 bases and J by 7 bases, with 16 bases between them. Germline assignment: CDR1 SGHRS and CDR2 YFSETQ. The CDR3 is CASSLVGGLPSGYTF. The CDR3 nucleotides read TGCGCCAGCAGCTTGGTTGGGGGGCTCCCGTCTGGCTACACCTTC.

The rearrangement uses TRBV6-2 or TRBV6-3 and TRBJ2-1, with D possibly TRBD1 on 6 matching bases. Per germline, CDR1 MNHEY and CDR2 SVGEGT. V lost 6 bases to trimming and J lost 7 bases, with 10 bases between them. The CDR3 extends over 12 amino acids. The CDR3 sequence: CASSEGGNEQFF. The CDR3 nucleotides read TGTGCCAGCAGCGAAGGGGGAAATGAGCAGTTCTTC.

The rearrangement joins TRBV9 to TRBJ1-2, with D uncertain. CDR3 size: 12 residues. V gave up 3 bases and J gave up 0 bases, with 3 bases separating them. Germline V lookup: CDR1 SGDLS, CDR2 YYNGEE. Here the CDR3 reads CASSAANYGYTF. In DNA form, the CDR3 reads TGTGCCAGCAGCGCCGCTAACTATGGCTACACCTTC.

The chain's CDR3 is CASSPTGTGKETQYF. In nucleotides, the CDR3 is TGTGCCAGCAGCCCTACCGGGACAGGCAAAGAGACCCAGTACTTC. This chain uses TRBV7-6 with TRBJ2-5, with 8 bases matching TRBD1. Germline V gene sequence: CDR1 SGHVS, CDR2 FNYEAQ. Losses at the gene ends were 5 bases for V and 3 bases for J; bases not matched to a gene: 8. This CDR3 comprises 15 residues. Full variable domain (outside the CDR3, taken from reference TRBV7-6 and TRBJ2-5): GAGVSQSPRYKVTKRGQDVALRCDPISGHVSLYWYRQALGQGPEFLTYFNYEAQQDKSGLPNDRFSAERPEGSISTLTIQRTEQRDSAMYRCASSPTGTGKETQYFGPGTRLLVL.

V and J are TRBV7-2 and TRBJ2-5; 13 bases map to TRBD2. The CDR3 has 16 residues. The germline V gene has CDR1 SGHTA and CDR2 FQGNSA. After removal of 5 bases from V and 3 bases from J, the junction contained 6 bases not matched to a gene. CDR3 in amino acids: CASSPLGLAGKETQYF. For the CDR3, the DNA is TGTGCCAGCAGCCCCCTGGGACTAGCGGGGAAAGAGACCCAGTACTTC.

J is TRBJ2-2 and V is TRBV24-1; 10 nucleotides line up with TRBD1. CDR3 length equals 14 residues. Germline V gene sequence: CDR1 KGHDR, CDR2 SFDVKD. V lost 10 bases to trimming and J lost 2 bases; unmatched junction nucleotides: 3. CDR3: CATATGGNTGELFF. The CDR3 DNA reads as TGTGCCACGGCGACAGGGGGCAACACCGGGGAGCTGTTTTTT.

This sequence joins TRBV19 and TRBJ2-1; D is unclear. The CDR3 contains 13 residues. V lost 5 bases to trimming and J lost 5 bases, with 10 bases between them. Germline V gene data show CDR1 as LNHDA and CDR2 as SQIVND (reference sequence). This chain's CDR3 is CASSFNGNNEQFF. The DNA for the CDR3 is TGTGCCAGTAGTTTTAACGGCAACAATGAGCAGTTCTTC. The full variable domain, its missing parts supplied by reference TRBV19 and TRBJ2-1, is DGGITQSPKYLFRKEGQNVTLSCEQNLNHDAMYWYRQDPGQGLRLIYYSQIVNDFQKGDIAEGYSVSREKKESFPLTVTSAQKNPTAFYLCASSFNGNNEQFFGPGTRLTVL.

CDR3 protein: CSARGQAEAFF. The CDR3 region has the DNA TGCAGTGCTAGGGGACAGGCTGAAGCTTTCTTT. V is TRBV20-1 and J is TRBJ1-1, with 8 bases identical to TRBD1. This CDR3 contains 11 residues. Germline-derived CDR1 and CDR2 are DFQATT and SNEGSKA (reference sequence). The V segment lost 3 bases and the J segment 6 bases; nucleotides outside the gene matches: 0.

This chain joins TRBV5-1 and TRBJ1-1; D is undetermined. The CDR3 totals 12 residues. Germline-derived CDR1 and CDR2 are SGHRS and YFSETQ. With 0 bases removed from V and 9 bases from J, the gap between germline ends came to 9 bases. The CDR3 protein is CASSLAGPKAFF. For the CDR3, the DNA is TGCGCCAGCAGCTTGGCCGGACCGAAAGCTTTCTTT.

The V and J genes are TRBV2 and TRBJ2-2; D not resolved. This CDR3 contains 12 residues. Germline assignment: CDR1 SNHLY and CDR2 FYNNEI. The V end lost 7 bases, the J end lost 0 bases, and 3 bases lay between the germline ends. DNA of the CDR3: TGTGCCAGCAACGCGAACACCGGGGAGCTGTTTTTT. This codes for CASNANTGELFF.

The chain couples TRBV7-9 to TRBJ1-3, with D possibly matching TRBD1 (5 bases). Per germline, CDR1 SEHNR and CDR2 FQNEAQ (reference sequence). V was cut by 5 bases and J by 8 bases, with 13 bases left in between. The CDR3 is made up of 13 amino acids. The CDR3 DNA follows: TGTGCCAGCAGCCGGGGACCGATGGACACCATATATTTT. The encoded protein is CASSRGPMDTIYF.

The chain uses TRBV6-5 and TRBJ2-5; the match to TRBD1 covers 8 bases. CDR1 and CDR2 from the germline V gene are MNHEY and SVGAGI. V lost 10 bases and J lost 4; bases outside the gene matches: 2. This CDR3 spans 11 amino acids. The CDR3 region has the DNA TGTGCCACCGGACAGGGAGAGACCCAGTACTTC. Residues: CATGQGETQYF.

This clone was detected once. The chain has TRBV12-3 or TRBV12-4 and TRBJ1-4; no firm D call. The CDR3 covers 11 residues. Trimming shortened V by 6 bases and J by 6 bases, and 5 bases separated the two germline ends. The CDR3 nucleotides read TGTGCCAGCAGCCTGTATGAAAAACTGTTTTTT. Translated, it gives CASSLYEKLFF.

The genes are TRBV7-2 and TRBJ2-2, with a tentative D call TRBD2 (6 bases). Germline CDR1 SGHTA, CDR2 FQGNSA. V lost 2 bases to trimming and J lost 6 bases, with 10 bases between them. The CDR3 has 14 amino acids. CDR3 in DNA: TGTGCCAGCAGCTTACTTCCGGGGGCCGGGGAGCTGTTTTTT. Amino acids: CASSLLPGAGELFF.

V and J are TRBV7-9 and TRBJ1-4; D remains ambiguous. CDR1 is SEHNR and CDR2 is FQNEAQ in the germline V gene (reference sequence). The CDR3 runs to 14 residues. V was clipped by 2 bases and J by 8 bases, with 12 bases between them. The CDR3 DNA reads as TGTGCCAGCAGCTTACATGGGCCGGCGGAAAAACTGTTTTTT. It translates to CASSLHGPAEKLFF.

The genes are TRBV7-3 and TRBJ2-3, with TRBD2 as a possible D gene (6 bases). V was trimmed by 4 bases and J by 0 bases, leaving 14 bases between them. This CDR3 contains 16 residues. Germline V gene lookup returns CDR1 SGHTA and CDR2 FQGTGA. Here the CDR3 DNA reads TGTGCCAGCAGCTCGACGCCGGGAGCCAGCACAGATACGCAGTATTTT. This sequence encodes CASSSTPGASTDTQYF. Complete variable domain (other parts from reference TRBV7-3 and TRBJ2-3): GAGVSQTPSNKVTEKGKYVELRCDPISGHTALYWYRQSLGQGPEFLIYFQGTGAADDSGLPNDRFFAVRPEGSVSTLKIQRTERGDSAVYLCASSSTPGASTDTQYFGPGTRLTVL.